The 23 T cell receptor beta chains below all came from one sample that was sequenced in a study of T cells in Graves' hyperthyroidism and ophthalmopathy. There were TCR beta CDR3 regions amplified from RNA transcripts. First-round RT-PCR targeting the TCR CDR3 was performed with the HTBI primer set. Each CDR3 protein gets one entry after TCRdb re-called the multiplex PCR reads with MiXCR. Of around 250,000 distinct CDR3 sequences listed, about 17% were seen once; the top ten hold under 35%. What was sequenced was blood. The receptors derive from a woman younger than 35 with Graves' ophthalmopathy.

This clonotype was recorded at least ten times. The V call is TRBV20-1, the J call TRBJ1-1; 7 nucleotides line up with TRBD1. V lost 6 bases, J lost 1 base, and 5 bases stayed unmatched. The CDR3 runs to 13 residues. Germline CDR1 and CDR2: DFQATT and SNEGSKA (reference sequence). The CDR3 sequence is CSAPGQENTEAFF. The DNA of the CDR3 is TGCAGTGCCCCCGGACAGGAGAACACTGAAGCTTTCTTT.

About this clonotype: A much more abundant neighbour one base away suggests this may be a read error. The chain combines TRBV25-1 with TRBJ1-2; 7 nucleotides align to TRBD1. The J segment lost 1 base and the V segment lost 5 bases, leaving 7 bases of the junction unmatched. The CDR3 contains 15 residues. Per the germline V gene, CDR1 is MGHDK and CDR2 is SYGVNS. The CDR3 DNA sequence: TGTGCCAGCAGTCCTTTGACAGGGAGTAACTATGGCTACACCTTC. Its protein product is CASSPLTGSNYGYTF.

At least ten counts were recorded for this clonotype. The V gene is TRBV30, the J gene TRBJ1-4; no firm D call. With 4 bases removed from V and 6 bases from J, the gap between germline ends came to 21 bases. The CDR3 sequence is 16 residues long. CDR1 is GTSNPN and CDR2 is SVGIG in the germline V gene (reference sequence). DNA for the CDR3: TGTGCCTGGAAGGACGGGCCCCAACTTTCTCATGAAAAACTGTTTTTT. This codes for CAWKDGPQLSHEKLFF.

In its sample, this clonotype was seen many times. The chain uses TRBV28 and TRBJ1-2; 7 bases match TRBD1. The CDR3 loop spans 14 amino acids. Per germline, CDR1 MDHEN and CDR2 SYDVKM. J was trimmed by 4 bases and V by 6 bases; bases with no gene match: 8. CDR3 nucleotides: TGTGCCAGCAGGAGGGGACAGCCCCCCTATGGCTACACCTTC. Amino acid sequence: CASRRGQPPYGYTF.

The rearrangement links TRBV15 to TRBJ1-3; 9 nucleotides agree with TRBD1. The trim removed 1 base at V and 1 base at J, leaving 5 bases unmatched. The CDR3 runs 17 residues. The V gene's germline CDR1 is LNHNV and CDR2 YYDKDF (reference sequence). The CDR3 DNA is TGTGCCACCAGCAGAGCCCCGACAGGGGGTTCTGGAAACACCATATATTTT. Translating it yields CATSRAPTGGSGNTIYF.

This clonotype was observed many times. This chain connects TRBV5-4 to TRBJ1-2; D may be TRBD1 (6 bases). V was clipped by 0 bases and J by 8 bases, with 14 bases between them. The germline CDR1 and CDR2 sequences are SGHNT and YYREEE (reference sequence). The CDR3 has 14 residues. CDR3 residues: CASSLAPGASGYTF. The CDR3, as DNA: TGTGCCAGCAGCTTGGCCCCAGGGGCATCAGGCTACACCTTC.

This chain uses TRBV25-1 with TRBJ1-2; 10 nucleotides line up with TRBD1. V gave up 8 bases and J gave up 6 bases; unmatched junction bases: 6. This CDR3 is 13 amino acids long. Germline V gene lookup returns CDR1 MGHDK and CDR2 SYGVNS. Written as DNA, the CDR3 is TGTGCCAGCCGGACTGGGACAGGGGATGGCTACACCTTC. As protein: CASRTGTGDGYTF.

This clonotype came up many times. The chain uses TRBV29-1 and TRBJ1-1; D is unclear. Trimming removed 0 bases at V and 2 bases at J, with 13 bases between. CDR3 length equals 15 residues. CDR1 is SQVTM, CDR2 ANQGSEA, per germline. This CDR3 is CSVEDRGRANTEAFF. CDR3 in DNA: TGCAGCGTTGAAGATCGTGGGAGAGCTAACACTGAAGCTTTCTTT. The complete variable domain, with remaining parts taken from reference TRBV29-1 and TRBJ1-1, reads SAVISQKPSRDICQRGTSLTIQCQVDSQVTMMFWYRQQPGQSLTLIATANQGSEATYESGFVIDKFPISRPNLTFSTLTVSNMSPEDSSIYLCSVEDRGRANTEAFFGQGTRLTVV.

This clonotype was seen at least ten times. This sequence joins TRBV11-2 and TRBJ1-1, with D uncertain. The germline gives CDR1 SGHAT, CDR2 FQNNGV. The CDR3 spans 15 residues. The V end was cut by 1 base, the J end by 2 bases, with 11 bases between. This CDR3 is CASSLVISVNTEAFF. In DNA form, the CDR3 reads TGTGCCAGCAGCTTAGTAATTTCGGTTAACACTGAAGCTTTCTTT.

Many counts were recorded for this clonotype. This chain uses TRBV27 with TRBJ2-5; the match to TRBD1 covers 8 bases. V trimming: 6 bases; J trimming: 2 bases; junction bases outside the gene matches: 5. The CDR3 contains 14 residues. Germline V CDR1 and CDR2: MNHEY, SMNVEV (reference sequence). The DNA of the CDR3 is TGTGCCAGCAGCCCGGGACAGGTGCAAGAGACCCAGTACTTC. Translation gives CASSPGQVQETQYF.

This clonotype was counted many times. The chain combines TRBV28 with TRBJ1-5, with D hard to call. The CDR3 extends over 12 amino acids. The V and J ends lost 1 base and 6 bases respectively, with 4 bases between them. The germline V gene has CDR1 MDHEN and CDR2 SYDVKM. The CDR3 nucleotides read TGTGCCAGCAGTTTATCCCTTCAGCCCCAGCATTTT. Amino acids: CASSLSLQPQHF.

This clonotype appeared many times. This rearrangement joins TRBV19 to TRBJ1-4; D gene unclear. The CDR3 extends over 15 amino acids. Trimming shortened V by 6 bases and J by 0 bases, and 11 bases separated the two germline ends. Germline V CDR1 and CDR2: LNHDA, SQIVND (reference sequence). The CDR3 protein is CASRRLLATNEKLFF. CDR3 coding DNA: TGTGCCAGTAGACGCCTTCTTGCAACTAATGAAAAACTGTTTTTT.

This chain links TRBV12-3 or TRBV12-4 with TRBJ1-5; 9 positions match TRBD1. The CDR3 is 15 residues long. Trimming took 5 bases from V and 7 from J; bases not matched to a gene: 9. CDR3 amino acids: CASSETGGSRQPQHF. The CDR3 DNA is TGTGCCAGCAGTGAGACAGGGGGAAGTCGGCAGCCCCAGCATTTT.

This clonotype has a handful of counts. The chain links TRBV11-1 to TRBJ2-6, with 9 bases identical to TRBD2. Germline CDR1 reads SGHAT; CDR2 reads FQDESV (reference sequence). The CDR3 is made up of 18 amino acids. The V segment lost 3 bases and the J segment 2 bases; nucleotides outside the gene matches: 8. The CDR3 is CASSFKGLALTGANVLTF. CDR3 in DNA: TGTGCCAGCAGCTTTAAGGGACTAGCTTTGACTGGGGCCAACGTCCTGACTTTC.

At least ten counts were recorded for this clonotype. The genes are TRBV11-1 and TRBJ1-4; no clear D. This CDR3 is built from 12 residues. V was pared by 3 bases and J by 10 bases, with 9 bases between. Germline V gene sequence: CDR1 SGHAT, CDR2 FQDESV (reference sequence). This chain's CDR3 is CASSFNGRKLFF. Here the CDR3 DNA reads TGTGCCAGCAGCTTTAATGGGAGAAAACTGTTTTTT.

This clonotype was seen ten or more times. J is TRBJ1-2 and V is TRBV11-2; D uncertain. The CDR3 loop spans 17 amino acids. CDR1 SGHAT and CDR2 FQNNGV come from the germline V gene. Trimming left V 4 bases short and J 0 bases short, with 18 bases between. The CDR3 loop is CASSSALGSVTNYGYTF. CDR3 DNA sequence: TGTGCCAGCAGCTCCGCACTCGGAAGTGTCACTAACTATGGCTACACCTTC.

Ten or more counts support this clonotype. This chain links TRBV20-1 with TRBJ2-7, with D perhaps matching TRBD1 (7 bases). V was shortened by 2 bases and J by 6 bases, with 11 bases between the two germline ends. The CDR3 is made up of 12 amino acids. CDR1 is DFQATT and CDR2 is SNEGSKA in the germline V gene (reference sequence). Here the CDR3 DNA reads TGCAGTGCTAGACCAGGGGGGTCCGAGCAGTACTTC. It encodes CSARPGGSEQYF.

The V call is TRBV20-1, the J call TRBJ2-3; 14 bases line up with TRBD2. This CDR3 is built from 17 residues. CDR1 is DFQATT and CDR2 is SNEGSKA in the germline V gene (reference sequence). V was pared by 3 bases and J by 0 bases, with 5 bases of the junction left unmatched. In nucleotides, the CDR3 is TGCAGTGCTAGCCGGACTAGCGGGGGGTCTAGCACAGATACGCAGTATTTT. Its protein is CSASRTSGGSSTDTQYF.

This clonotype was recorded many times. The rearrangement uses TRBV4-1 and TRBJ1-2; TRBD1 might be the D (5 bases). V dropped 1 base and J dropped 13 bases, with 7 bases sitting between them. The CDR3 length is 10 residues. The germline CDR1 and CDR2 sequences are MGHRA and YSYEKL. In DNA form, the CDR3 reads TGCGCCAGCAGCCAAGCGGACACCACCTTC. Its translation: CASSQADTTF.

This clonotype was observed many times. J is TRBJ1-1 and V is TRBV5-1; no firm D call. CDR3 size: 10 residues. From germline, CDR1 is SGHRS and CDR2 YFSETQ. Trimming took 5 bases from V and 10 from J, leaving 9 bases between them. This chain's CDR3 is CASSRGAAFF. For the CDR3, the DNA is TGCGCCAGCAGTCGGGGTGCAGCTTTCTTT. Supplemented by reference TRBV5-1 and TRBJ1-1, the full variable domain reads KAGVTQTPRYLIKTRGQQVTLSCSPISGHRSVSWYQQTPGQGLQFLFEYFSETQRNKGNFPGRFSGRQFSNSRSEMNVSTLELGDSALYLCASSRGAAFFGQGTRLTVV.

With regard to this clonotype: Given a much more abundant clone one base away, this may be a read error. The rearrangement uses TRBV6-1 and TRBJ1-1; D gene uncertain. The germline V and J ends were trimmed by 8 bases and 1 base, with 5 bases remaining between them. Germline V gene lookup returns CDR1 MNHNS and CDR2 SASEGT. There are 11 residues in the CDR3. The CDR3 region is CASGRNTEAFF. In DNA, the CDR3 is TGTGCCAGCGGCAGGAACACTGAAGCTTTCTTT.

This clonotype was counted many times. V and J are TRBV2 and TRBJ2-2; 9 nucleotides line up with TRBD1. The CDR3 consists of 14 residues. V gave up 10 bases and J gave up 7 bases; unmatched junction bases: 10. Germline assignment: CDR1 SNHLY and CDR2 FYNNEI. The CDR3 protein is CAIPRTGDVGELFF. For the CDR3, the DNA is TGTGCCATCCCACGGACAGGGGATGTCGGGGAGCTGTTTTTT.

Concerning this clonotype itself: Since a much larger clone is just one base distant, this may be a read error. The CDR3 here is CASSSQAGSSYEQFF. For the CDR3, the DNA is TGTGCCAGCAGCTCTCAAGCGGGGAGCTCCTACGAGCAGTTCTTC. The chain is built from TRBV7-3 and TRBJ2-7; TRBD2 matches at 7 bases. The J call is doubtful: the DNA matches TRBJ2-1 better. CDR1 is SGHTA and CDR2 is FQGTGA in the germline V gene. This CDR3 comprises 15 residues.